Presented here are 30 T cell receptor beta chains from one specimen sequenced in a study of T-cell memory formation after mild COVID-19. TCRdb redid the calling of the 5' RACE reads with MiXCR, one entry per CDR3 protein. The sample lists a few hundred thousand distinct CDR3 sequences; around 21% were seen once. What was sequenced was PBMCs or a T cell subset sorted from them (not recorded which). These receptors were obtained from an adult woman who had mild COVID-19 (a few samples of this study predate the infection). Cell type and time point are not known.

This clonotype was counted a few times. The chain combines TRBV9 with TRBJ2-7; TRBD2 might be the D (5 bases). CDR3 length: 14 amino acids. Germline CDR1 SGDLS, CDR2 YYNGEE. The V end was cut by 3 bases, the J end by 2 bases, with 12 bases between. CDR3 bases: TGTGCCAGCAGCGCCCGAGAGGGTGCCTACGAGCAGTACTTC. Its protein product is CASSAREGAYEQYF. Supplemented by reference TRBV9 and TRBJ2-7, the full variable domain reads DSGVTQTPKHLITATGQRVTLRCSPRSGDLSVYWYQQSLDQGLQFLIQYYNGEERAKGNILERFSAQQFPDLHSELNLSSLELGDSALYFCASSAREGAYEQYFGPGTRLTVT.

The rearrangement uses TRBV13 and TRBJ2-3, with D perhaps matching TRBD2 (6 bases). CDR1 is PRHDT, CDR2 FYEKMQ, per germline (reference sequence). The CDR3 has 13 amino acids. Trimming removed 5 bases from V and 7 bases from J, with 13 bases in between. The CDR3 here is CASSLRDSYTQYF. CDR3 bases: TGTGCCAGCAGCCTAAGGGACTCTTATACGCAGTATTTT.

V usage is TRBV12-3 or TRBV12-4 and J usage is TRBJ1-2; TRBD1 aligns across 7 bases. This CDR3 is 14 amino acids long. J was trimmed by 7 bases and V by 5 bases; bases with no gene match: 10. This chain's CDR3 is CASSLASTGSGYTF. In nucleotides, the CDR3 is TGTGCCAGCAGTCTCGCTTCGACAGGGAGTGGCTACACCTTC.

V is TRBV6-1 and J is TRBJ1-5; no definite D call. Trimming took off 3 bases at V and 6 bases at J, with 9 bases between the two ends. CDR3 size: 13 residues. Germline V gene sequence: CDR1 MNHNS, CDR2 SASEGT. This chain's CDR3 is CASSEATGQPQHF. The DNA of the CDR3 is TGTGCCAGCAGTGAGGCGACGGGTCAGCCCCAGCATTTT.

The chain links TRBV5-1 to TRBJ2-1; 8 bases line up with TRBD1. The CDR3 covers 17 residues. J lost 0 bases, V lost 0 bases, and 5 bases had no gene match. Germline assignment: CDR1 SGHRS and CDR2 YFSETQ. The CDR3 coding sequence is TGCGCCAGCAGCTTGGGAGACAGGGGAAGCTCCTACAATGAGCAGTTCTTC. It yields the protein CASSLGDRGSSYNEQFF.

This clonotype came up a few times. This chain connects TRBV6-6 to TRBJ2-7; tentatively, D is TRBD1 (6 bases). The ends were cut back, 2 bases at V and 6 bases at J, with 17 bases in the middle. The V gene's germline CDR1 is MNHNY and CDR2 SVGAGI (reference sequence). The length of the CDR3 is 15 residues. CDR3 loop: CASSYGGPQGSEQYF. The CDR3 coding sequence is TGTGCCAGCAGTTACGGGGGTCCCCAGGGGTCCGAGCAGTACTTC.

V usage is TRBV5-1 and J usage is TRBJ1-1, with 7 bases fitting TRBD1. After removal of 4 bases from V and 0 bases from J, the junction contained 6 bases not matched to a gene. Germline V gene lookup returns CDR1 SGHRS and CDR2 YFSETQ. The CDR3 length is 15 residues. CDR3 loop: CASSPWDSMNTEAFF. In nucleotides, the CDR3 is TGCGCCAGCAGCCCTTGGGACAGTATGAACACTGAAGCTTTCTTT.

The chain carries TRBV20-1 and TRBJ2-7; no clear D. The CDR3 totals 11 residues. Trimming shortened V by 4 bases and J by 2 bases, and 6 bases separated the two germline ends. Germline lookup yields CDR1 DFQATT and CDR2 SNEGSKA (reference sequence). Written as DNA, the CDR3 is TGCAGTGCTACGGGTACCTACGAGCAGTACTTC. Amino acid sequence: CSATGTYEQYF.

Only a few counts were recorded for this clonotype. V usage is TRBV29-1 and J usage is TRBJ1-2; D is unresolved. CDR1 is SQVTM, CDR2 ANQGSEA, per germline. This CDR3 contains 13 residues. The V end was cut by 3 bases, the J end by 8 bases, with 16 bases between. The CDR3 bases are TGCAGCGTTGACGGTGGAGCGGCCGGGGGCTACACCTTC. This sequence encodes CSVDGGAAGGYTF.

The rearrangement uses TRBV29-1 and TRBJ1-2; no reliable D call. This CDR3 is built from 13 residues. Trimming stripped 8 bases from V and 1 base from J, with 14 bases between. CDR1 is SQVTM and CDR2 is ANQGSEA in the germline V gene. CDR3 coding DNA: TGCAGCTCCCGGACGGGCGGTAACTATGGCTACACCTTC. Its translation is CSSRTGGNYGYTF. The full variable domain, completed using reference TRBV29-1 and TRBJ1-2, is SAVISQKPSRDICQRGTSLTIQCQVDSQVTMMFWYRQQPGQSLTLIATANQGSEATYESGFVIDKFPISRPNLTFSTLTVSNMSPEDSSIYLCSSRTGGNYGYTFGSGTRLTVV.

The CDR3, as DNA: TGTGCCAGCAGCTTATCCATTGGACGCACAGATACGCAGTATTTT. As protein: CASSLSIGRTDTQYF. This chain connects TRBV7-9 to TRBJ2-3; D not resolved. From germline, CDR1 is SEHNR and CDR2 FQNEAQ (reference sequence). The CDR3 is 15 amino acids. The V and J ends lost 2 bases and 1 base respectively, with 10 bases between them.

This rearrangement joins TRBV7-6 to TRBJ2-3, with D maybe TRBD2 (6 bases). CDR1 SGHVS and CDR2 FNYEAQ come from the germline V gene. The CDR3 length is 16 residues. The germline V and J ends were trimmed by 7 bases and 6 bases, with 23 bases remaining between them. CDR3 sequence reads: CASTVGSGNPWDTQYF. CDR3 nucleotides: TGTGCCAGCACCGTCGGGAGCGGAAACCCCTGGGATACGCAGTATTTT. Complete variable domain (other parts from reference TRBV7-6 and TRBJ2-3): GAGVSQSPRYKVTKRGQDVALRCDPISGHVSLYWYRQALGQGPEFLTYFNYEAQQDKSGLPNDRFSAERPEGSISTLTIQRTEQRDSAMYRCASTVGSGNPWDTQYFGPGTRLTVL.

The table lists this clonotype with a few counts. The gene calls are TRBV5-1 and TRBJ2-3; TRBD2 aligns across 11 bases. J gave up 5 bases and V 0 bases, and 8 bases lay outside the gene matches. CDR1 and CDR2 from the germline V gene are SGHRS and YFSETQ. The CDR3 consists of 17 residues. This CDR3 reads CASSLGDSGGAGDTQYF. CDR3 coding DNA: TGCGCCAGCAGCTTGGGGGATAGCGGGGGGGCCGGAGATACGCAGTATTTT.

The gene calls are TRBV4-2 and TRBJ2-5; D remains unclear. The CDR3 has 14 amino acids. CDR1 and CDR2 from the germline V gene are LGHNA and YNFKEQ. Trimming shortened V by 4 bases and J by 3 bases, and 12 bases separated the two germline ends. The CDR3 region is CASSLTGPEETQYF. CDR3 DNA sequence: TGTGCCAGCAGCCTGACCGGGCCCGAAGAGACCCAGTACTTC.

This clonotype was recorded a few times. The chain links TRBV29-1 to TRBJ1-2, with a possible D match to TRBD1 (5 bases). CDR1 and CDR2 from the germline V gene are SQVTM and ANQGSEA. Trimming removed 7 bases from V and 8 bases from J, with 23 bases in between. The CDR3 runs 14 residues. CDR3 bases: TGCAGCGCTTCTACAGGTATGCGCGCTGGAGGCTACACCTTC. It yields the protein CSASTGMRAGGYTF.

The V gene is TRBV7-3, the J gene TRBJ2-7, with 8 bases lining up with TRBD1. Germline assignment: CDR1 SGHTA and CDR2 FQGTGA. The CDR3 is 16 amino acids. J lost 1 base, V lost 1 base, and 6 bases had no gene match. The CDR3 sequence is CASSLSGQGASYEQYF. The CDR3, as DNA: TGTGCCAGCAGCTTAAGCGGGCAGGGGGCATCCTACGAGCAGTACTTC.

This clonotype was observed a few times. The chain couples TRBV12-3 or TRBV12-4 to TRBJ2-3, with D uncertain. The CDR3 totals 15 residues. Trimming cost V 5 bases and J 1 base, with 13 bases left between them. This CDR3 reads CASSLDVKGTDTQYF. Here the CDR3 DNA reads TGTGCCAGCAGTCTCGATGTGAAGGGCACAGATACGCAGTATTTT.

This clonotype was detected many times. The rearrangement links TRBV7-9 to TRBJ1-2; D is unresolved. V was clipped by 5 bases and J by 4 bases, with 8 bases between them. Germline loops: CDR1 SEHNR, CDR2 FQNEAQ (reference sequence). This CDR3 has 12 amino acids. Written as DNA, the CDR3 is TGTGCCAGCAGCCAGGACTTCTATGGCTACACCTTC. Its translation is CASSQDFYGYTF.

V is TRBV10-3 and J is TRBJ2-7; no reliable D call. The germline V gene encodes CDR1 ENHRY and CDR2 SYGVKD. The CDR3 runs to 14 residues. The V and J ends lost 6 bases and 2 bases respectively, with 14 bases between them. In nucleotides, the CDR3 is TGTGCCATCAGCGAAGTCGAGGCAACCTACGAGCAGTACTTC. This codes for CAISEVEATYEQYF.

V is TRBV5-5 and J is TRBJ1-2; a possible D gene is TRBD1 (5 bases). The germline CDR1 and CDR2 sequences are SGHKS and YYEKEE (reference sequence). Between the trimmed V and J ends, which lost 4 bases and 4 bases, there was a span of 11 bases. This CDR3 has 13 residues. Written as DNA, the CDR3 is TGTGCCAGCAGCGCAGACAGCCCCTATGGCTACACCTTC. It codes for CASSADSPYGYTF.

This clonotype has just a few counts. This CDR3 reads CSAHSGTGYNEQFF. Here the CDR3 DNA reads TGCAGTGCTCATTCCGGGACGGGGTACAATGAGCAGTTCTTC. The chain combines TRBV20-1 with TRBJ2-1, with D perhaps TRBD1 or TRBD2 (5 bases each). The CDR3 has 14 residues. V shed 5 bases and J shed 4 bases, with 15 bases lying between them. The germline CDR1 and CDR2 sequences are DFQATT and SNEGSKA (reference sequence).

J is TRBJ1-4 and V is TRBV6-1, with TRBD1 matching 7 bases. V shed 7 bases, J shed 7 bases, and the junction held 15 bases outside the gene matches. From germline, CDR1 is MNHNS and CDR2 SASEGT. The CDR3 is 16 residues long. CDR3 DNA sequence: TGTGCCAGCACCCAAGAGACAGGGACGGGGGGTGAAAAACTGTTTTTT. Amino acids: CASTQETGTGGEKLFF.

The chain has TRBV12-3 or TRBV12-4 and TRBJ2-4; no clear D. V dropped 1 base and J dropped 8 bases, with 15 bases sitting between them. The CDR3 is 15 residues long. CDR3 nucleotides: TGTGCCAGCAGTTTAGGGCTCGTAGGTAAAGACATTCAGTACTTC. Translating gives CASSLGLVGKDIQYF.

This clonotype was counted only a few times. The gene calls are TRBV9 and TRBJ1-1, with D possibly TRBD1 on 6 matching bases. Germline loops: CDR1 SGDLS, CDR2 YYNGEE. Trimming removed 4 bases at V and 3 bases at J, with 13 bases between. The CDR3 consists of 14 residues. The CDR3: CASSPGEGDTEAFF. The DNA of the CDR3 is TGTGCCAGCAGCCCCGGGGAGGGGGACACTGAAGCTTTCTTT.

This sequence joins TRBV7-2 and TRBJ1-5, with a weak D call TRBD1 (6 bases). The CDR3 has 16 amino acids. Germline V lookup: CDR1 SGHTA, CDR2 FQGNSA. Deletions cut 1 base from V and 2 bases from J, with 12 bases between. CDR3 region: CASSLDTGRGNQPQHF. In nucleotides, the CDR3 is TGTGCCAGCAGCTTAGATACAGGGAGGGGCAATCAGCCCCAGCATTTT. Full variable domain (remainder filled in from reference TRBV7-2 and TRBJ1-5): GAGVSQSPSNKVTEKGKDVELRCDPISGHTALYWYRQSLGQGLEFLIYFQGNSAPDKSGLPSDRFSAERTGGSVSTLTIQRTQQEDSAVYLCASSLDTGRGNQPQHFGDGTRLSIL.

This clonotype came up a few times. The rearrangement uses TRBV7-2 and TRBJ1-1; D is possibly TRBD1 (6 bases). There are 16 residues in the CDR3. The germline gives CDR1 SGHTA, CDR2 FQGNSA. Trimming removed 1 base at V and 6 bases at J, with 18 bases between. CDR3 DNA sequence: TGTGCCAGCAGCTTAGGGCCATCCTCCGGGGGCTCTGAAGCTTTCTTT. This codes for CASSLGPSSGGSEAFF. The full variable domain, its missing parts supplied by reference TRBV7-2 and TRBJ1-1, is GAGVSQSPSNKVTEKGKDVELRCDPISGHTALYWYRQSLGQGLEFLIYFQGNSAPDKSGLPSDRFSAERTGGSVSTLTIQRTQQEDSAVYLCASSLGPSSGGSEAFFGQGTRLTVV.

The V call is TRBV24-1, the J call TRBJ2-1, with a tentative D call TRBD1 (6 bases). Germline CDR1 reads KGHDR; CDR2 reads SFDVKD. The CDR3 is 13 residues long. Trimming left V 9 bases short and J 6 bases short, with 14 bases between. The CDR3 coding sequence is TGTGCCACCCGAGGGGGAGTATCCAATGAGCAGTTCTTC. This translates into CATRGGVSNEQFF.

This chain connects TRBV4-2 to TRBJ2-5; weak D call: TRBD2 (6 bases). CDR1 is LGHNA, CDR2 YNFKEQ, per germline. The CDR3 has 15 amino acids. V was trimmed by 2 bases and J by 1 base, leaving 11 bases between them. The CDR3 spells CASSQWGAGQETQYF. CDR3 DNA sequence: TGTGCCAGCAGCCAATGGGGAGCGGGCCAAGAGACCCAGTACTTC.

This clonotype was observed a few times. The genes are TRBV20-1 and TRBJ2-5, with 11 positions matching TRBD2. Losses at the gene ends were 6 bases for V and 5 bases for J; bases not matched to a gene: 5. Germline V lookup: CDR1 DFQATT, CDR2 SNEGSKA (reference sequence). This CDR3 is 13 amino acids long. CDR3 protein: CSAAGLAGETQYF. The CDR3 DNA follows: TGCAGTGCCGCCGGACTAGCGGGCGAGACCCAGTACTTC.

Only a few counts were recorded for this clonotype. The chain uses TRBV6-5 and TRBJ1-1; D gene unclear. CDR3 length equals 13 residues. The germline gives CDR1 MNHEY, CDR2 SVGAGI. V lost 5 bases and J lost 1, with 8 bases in between. The CDR3 here is CASSPGWNTEAFF. The CDR3 DNA sequence: TGTGCCAGCAGTCCCGGCTGGAACACTGAAGCTTTCTTT.